Presented here are 6 T cell receptor beta chains from one specimen sequenced in a study of blood T cell repertoires in COVID-19. TCRdb's table, derived via immunoSEQ multiplex PCR, lists solely in-frame clones and lacks some. The sample has roughly 350,000 clones, 85% seen once. The source material was peripheral blood. Every receptor here comes from a woman aged 18 to 35 with acute or convalescent COVID-19.

V and J are TRBV6-5 and TRBJ2-2, with 7 bases fitting TRBD2. The CDR3 contains 14 residues. Trimming at V came to 5 bases and at J to 6 bases, leaving 6 bases not matched to a gene. Germline V lookup: CDR1 MNHEY, CDR2 SVGAGI. The CDR3 bases are TGTGCCAGCAGTCCAGGACTAGTTGCCGGGGAGCTGTTTTTT. Translated, it gives CASSPGLVAGELFF.

The J gene is TRBJ2-7, the V gene TRBV2, with TRBD2 identical over 9 bases. Trimming cost V 3 bases and J 6 bases; bases outside gene matches: 15. CDR3 length equals 17 residues. In germline, CDR1 is SNHLY, CDR2 FYNNEI. CDR3 loop: CASSDFVLAGGEVEQYF. The CDR3 DNA is TGTGCCAGCAGTGATTTCGTACTAGCGGGCGGGGAGGTCGAGCAGTACTTC.

This chain uses TRBV28 with TRBJ2-1; 16 bases agree with TRBD2. This CDR3 has 20 amino acids. CDR1 MDHEN and CDR2 SYDVKM come from the germline V gene. Trimming removed 6 bases from V and 4 bases from J; junction bases left unmatched: 15. The CDR3 spells CASSNPGLAGGGPRYNEQFF. The CDR3 DNA follows: TGTGCCAGCAGCAACCCGGGACTAGCGGGAGGGGGGCCCCGTTACAATGAGCAGTTCTTC.

The rearrangement links TRBV5-5 to TRBJ2-5; 9 bases match TRBD2. With V trimmed by 3 bases and J by 2 bases, 2 bases remained unmatched. The CDR3 is made up of 14 amino acids. CDR1 and CDR2 (germline): SGHKS, YYEKEE (reference sequence). CDR3 coding DNA: TGTGCCAGCAGCTATAGCGGGGGTCAAGAGACCCAGTACTTC. Protein product: CASSYSGGQETQYF.

The genes are TRBV24-1 and TRBJ2-1; 11 bases align to TRBD2. Germline V gene lookup returns CDR1 KGHDR and CDR2 SFDVKD. V lost 0 bases to trimming and J lost 15 bases; unmatched junction nucleotides: 6. The CDR3 covers 14 residues. The CDR3 spells CATSDLSSGRGLFF. The CDR3 nucleotides read TGTGCCACCAGTGATTTGAGTAGCGGGAGGGGGCTGTTCTTC.

The rearrangement joins TRBV28 to TRBJ1-1; 11 nucleotides match TRBD1. This CDR3 is built from 15 residues. Germline V gene lookup returns CDR1 MDHEN and CDR2 SYDVKM. V was clipped by 4 bases and J by 7 bases; unmatched bases: 8. DNA for the CDR3: TGTGCCAGCAGTTCCCCGGGACAGGGGGTAGGTGAAGCTTTCTTT. Translating gives CASSSPGQGVGEAFF.